These 2 T cell receptor beta chains were all obtained from the same sample, sequenced in a study of blood T cell repertoires in COVID-19. The table came from immunoSEQ multiplex PCR; TCRdb's copy has only in-frame clones and leaves some out. The sample carries 80,000 to 95,000 clones, roughly 80% recorded once. Sequencing was carried out using peripheral blood. These receptors came from a man older than 75 with active or convalescent COVID-19.

DNA of the CDR3: TGTGCCAGCAGTTCATATGGGACAGGGATAGGGCTAAACACCGGGGAGCTGTTTTTT. Encoded protein: CASSSYGTGIGLNTGELFF. The chain carries TRBV28 and TRBJ2-2; 9 bases match TRBD1. Germline CDR1 is MDHEN and CDR2 is SYDVKM. The CDR3 covers 19 residues. Trimming cost V 4 bases and J 2 bases; bases outside gene matches: 14. Together with reference TRBV28 and TRBJ2-2, the CDR3 gives the full variable domain: DVKVTQSSRYLVKRTGEKVFLECVQDMDHENMFWYRQDPGLGLRLIYFSYDVKMKEKGDIPEGYSVSREKKERFSLILESASTNQTSMYLCASSSYGTGIGLNTGELFFGEGSRLTVL.

The V and J genes are TRBV25-1 and TRBJ2-7; 7 bases fit TRBD1. Germline CDR1 reads MGHDK; CDR2 reads SYGVNS. V trimming: 3 bases; J trimming: 2 bases; junction bases outside the gene matches: 4. The CDR3 runs 14 residues. This chain's CDR3 is CASSDRGIAYEQYF. CDR3 sequence (DNA): TGTGCCAGCAGTGACAGGGGGATTGCCTACGAGCAGTACTTC.